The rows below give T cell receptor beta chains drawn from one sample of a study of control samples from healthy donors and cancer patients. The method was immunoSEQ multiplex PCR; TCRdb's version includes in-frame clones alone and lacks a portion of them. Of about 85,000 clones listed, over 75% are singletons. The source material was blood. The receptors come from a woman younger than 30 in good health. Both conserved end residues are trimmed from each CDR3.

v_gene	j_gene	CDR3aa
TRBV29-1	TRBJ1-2	SVERGGYGYT
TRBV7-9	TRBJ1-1	ASSLAANTEAF
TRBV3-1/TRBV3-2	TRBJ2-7	ASSQLYEQY
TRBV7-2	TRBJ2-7	ASSTQRGDYEQY
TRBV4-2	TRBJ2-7	ASSSSPSGGYEQY
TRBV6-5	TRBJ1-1	ASCRDRSNTEAF
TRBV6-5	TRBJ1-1	ASPLGGMNTEAF
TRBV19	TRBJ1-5	ASSIGQPQH
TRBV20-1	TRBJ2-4	SASAPLQY
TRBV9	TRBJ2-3	ASSDPGTTDTQY
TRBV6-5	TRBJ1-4	ASRKGTVNEKLF
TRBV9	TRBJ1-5	ASSVGQGEQPQH
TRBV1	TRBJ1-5	TSSQEEQGNQPQH
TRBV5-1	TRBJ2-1	ASSLELAGVYNEQF
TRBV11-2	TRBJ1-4	ASSLGQFSYNEKLF
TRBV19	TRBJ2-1	ASSLPDRHNEQF
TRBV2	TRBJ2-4	ASSLEYIQY
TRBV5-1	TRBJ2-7	ASSTLGTAYEQY